Here is one TCR beta chain with its context. This CDR3 has 13 amino acids. The germline CDR1 and CDR2 sequences are SGHRS and YFSETQ. Trimming pared 4 bases from V and 8 bases from J, leaving 12 bases between. The sample comes from a study of technical replicates of blood from several donors. The repertoire was sequenced with immunoSEQ multiplex PCR; TCRdb's copy has only in-frame clones and lacks some. Here the sample spans tens of thousands of clones, roughly 91% being singletons. The sample was PBMCs. This receptor was obtained from a human donor in good health. Some clones in this sample may be carry-over from other donors' samples. This chain uses TRBV5-1 with TRBJ2-2, with a weak D call TRBD2 (5 bases). CDR3 DNA sequence: TGCGCCAGCAGCCCCGCATCGGGGGGGGAGCTGTTTTTT. Encoded protein: CASSPASGGELFF.